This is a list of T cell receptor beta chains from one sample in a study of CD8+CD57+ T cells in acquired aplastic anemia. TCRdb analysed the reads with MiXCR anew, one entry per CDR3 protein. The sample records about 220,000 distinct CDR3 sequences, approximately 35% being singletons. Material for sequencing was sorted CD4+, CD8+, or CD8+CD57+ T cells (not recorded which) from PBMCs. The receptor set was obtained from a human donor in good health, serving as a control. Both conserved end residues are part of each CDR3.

CDR3aa: CASSPTTGEWGYTF
j_gene: TRBJ1-2
v_gene: TRBV10-1

CDR3aa: CAISGQVEETQYF
j_gene: TRBJ2-5
v_gene: TRBV10-3

CDR3aa: CATAKLAVYNEQFF
j_gene: TRBJ2-1
v_gene: TRBV5-4

CDR3aa: CSASPTDRGRSGGLKTQYF
j_gene: TRBJ2-5
v_gene: TRBV20-1

CDR3aa: CATSDPASGGGYTF
j_gene: TRBJ1-2
v_gene: TRBV24-1

CDR3aa: CASSLFDREITEAFF
j_gene: TRBJ1-1
v_gene: TRBV5-5

CDR3aa: CASSSTTGSGNIQYF
j_gene: TRBJ2-4
v_gene: TRBV19

CDR3aa: CASSLVGTGTLWGQETRYF
j_gene: TRBJ2-5
v_gene: TRBV5-1

CDR3aa: CASSDLWTDTQYF
j_gene: TRBJ2-3
v_gene: TRBV2

CDR3aa: CASNSGQGAMETQYF
j_gene: TRBJ2-5
v_gene: TRBV5-1

CDR3aa: CSADRRTDGYTF
j_gene: TRBJ1-2
v_gene: TRBV20-1

CDR3aa: CSASLAGVGREQFF
j_gene: TRBJ2-1
v_gene: TRBV20-1

CDR3aa: CASRTRGPDTEAFF
j_gene: TRBJ1-1
v_gene: TRBV19

CDR3aa: CASSLEGTDYYGYTF
j_gene: TRBJ1-2
v_gene: TRBV7-8

CDR3aa: CASSIGLAGGPEETQYF
j_gene: TRBJ2-5
v_gene: TRBV2

CDR3aa: CASSLGQGANNEQFF
j_gene: TRBJ2-1
v_gene: TRBV7-3

CDR3aa: CASVGTGAGNTDTQYF
j_gene: TRBJ2-3
v_gene: TRBV2

CDR3aa: CATSDRSAGETQYF
j_gene: TRBJ2-5
v_gene: TRBV24-1

CDR3aa: CAVTGEQSGNTIYF
j_gene: TRBJ1-3
v_gene: TRBV10-3

CDR3aa: CASSLAGASIGYTF
j_gene: TRBJ1-2
v_gene: TRBV5-4

CDR3aa: CSVVLVDTQYF
j_gene: TRBJ2-3
v_gene: TRBV29-1

CDR3aa: CASSHHQTLQGEKLFF
j_gene: TRBJ1-4
v_gene: TRBV19

CDR3aa: CAGSHPLREGPNEQFF
j_gene: TRBJ2-1
v_gene: TRBV7-6

CDR3aa: CSVRDRGRDTQYF
j_gene: TRBJ2-3
v_gene: TRBV29-1

CDR3aa: CATSDPGTRTYNEQFF
j_gene: TRBJ2-1
v_gene: TRBV24-1

CDR3aa: CAWSSSRIYNQPQHF
j_gene: TRBJ1-5
v_gene: TRBV30

CDR3aa: CSVVDRGNEKLFF
j_gene: TRBJ1-4
v_gene: TRBV29-1

CDR3aa: CSAQGANQPQYF
j_gene: TRBJ2-5
v_gene: TRBV29-1

CDR3aa: CASSQAGQGNTGELFF
j_gene: TRBJ2-2
v_gene: TRBV3-1

CDR3aa: CASSILGRQETQYF
j_gene: TRBJ2-5
v_gene: TRBV19

CDR3aa: CASRGSVPYEQYF
j_gene: TRBJ2-7
v_gene: TRBV28

CDR3aa: CASSQVDTDAEQYF
j_gene: TRBJ2-7
v_gene: TRBV4-1

CDR3aa: CATSQTGDNTEAFF
j_gene: TRBJ1-1
v_gene: TRBV24-1

CDR3aa: CSVISVGGSSYNEQFF
j_gene: TRBJ2-1
v_gene: TRBV29-1